Below, 3 T cell receptor beta chains from the same sample are listed, as sequenced in a study of CXCR3-negative and CXCR3-positive naive CD8 T cells. Overall study findings and caveats: CXCR3-positive naive cells carried more hydrophobic TRB CDR3s than CXCR3-negative naive cells did.

Carrying UMI labels, the TRB cDNA libraries were prepared through 5' RACE. Reprocessing the 5' RACE reads, TCRdb reports a single entry for every CDR3 protein and omits DNA. The specimen's table records 50,000 to 60,000 distinct CDR3 sequences. The antigens for these receptors are not known. Sequencing was performed on naive CXCR3+ CD8+ T cells from blood. Subset of the sample: CD45RO-CCR7+CD27+CD95- naive CD8+ T cells expressing CXCR3 (TNR3+). The receptors derive from a human donor in good health. Some clones in this sample may be carry-over from other donors' samples.

This rearrangement joins TRBV29-1 to TRBJ2-1; TCRdb designates TRBD1, a call that cannot be tested without DNA. Germline-derived CDR1 and CDR2 are SQVTM and ANQGSEA. The CDR3 totals 11 residues. Here the CDR3 reads CSAGQYNEQFF.

The rearrangement uses TRBV4-1 and TRBJ2-3. CDR3 length equals 15 residues. Per the germline V gene, CDR1 is MGHRA and CDR2 is YSYEKL. CDR3 region: CASSQDKVLTDTQYF.

The chain couples TRBV4-2 to TRBJ2-7; with no DNA, the TCRdb D assignment of TRBD1 cannot be verified. Germline V lookup: CDR1 LGHNA, CDR2 YNFKEQ. This CDR3 is 14 amino acids long. The CDR3 loop reads CASSQDFGTLEQYF.